These T cell receptor beta chains were read from a single sample in a study of cytomegalovirus exposure and HLA in healthy donors. Profiled with immunoSEQ multiplex PCR; TCRdb holds only in-frame clones, not every one. Of approximately 130,000 clones listed, about four fifths are singletons. Sequencing input: PBMCs. The source of these receptors is a woman between 35 and 50 years old in good health and CMV-seronegative. The CDR3 runs from the conserved cysteine through the conserved F or W. The order of the fields is D gene, V gene, clone size, J gene, CDR3 DNA, CDR3 protein. D genes are given only for firm matches. Rows give clone size only sometimes, using once, few, many, or a class for an expanded clone.

d_gene: .
v_gene: TRBV19
abundance: .
j_gene: TRBJ1-6
CDR3nt: TGTGCCAGTAGTATTCCAGGATATAATTCACCCCTCCACTTT
CDR3aa: CASSIPGYNSPLHF

d_gene: TRBD2
v_gene: TRBV5-1
abundance: .
j_gene: TRBJ2-3
CDR3nt: TGCGCCAGCAGCTTCATGGGGCAGGGAGGGGATACGCAGTATTTT
CDR3aa: CASSFMGQGGDTQYF

d_gene: TRBD1
v_gene: TRBV4-3
abundance: .
j_gene: TRBJ1-6
CDR3nt: TGCGCCAGCAGCCAATCGGTCAGGGGGTATTCACCCCTCCACTTT
CDR3aa: CASSQSVRGYSPLHF

d_gene: TRBD1
v_gene: TRBV27
abundance: .
j_gene: TRBJ2-7
CDR3nt: TGTGCCAGCAGTTTAGGGACAGGGGTCTACGAGCAGTACTTC
CDR3aa: CASSLGTGVYEQYF

d_gene: .
v_gene: TRBV5-1
abundance: .
j_gene: TRBJ1-4
CDR3nt: TGCGCCAGCAGCTTGGGCGGGGGCCCTAATGAAAAACTGTTTTTT
CDR3aa: CASSLGGGPNEKLFF

d_gene: .
v_gene: TRBV7-8
abundance: once
j_gene: TRBJ1-3
CDR3nt: TGTGCCAGCAGCTTAGCCAGGGATGGAAACACCATATATTTT
CDR3aa: CASSLARDGNTIYF

d_gene: .
v_gene: TRBV10-3
abundance: few
j_gene: TRBJ2-7
CDR3nt: TGTGCCATCAGTGAGACAGACTACGAGCAGTACTTC
CDR3aa: CAISETDYEQYF

d_gene: .
v_gene: TRBV11-2
abundance: .
j_gene: TRBJ1-2
CDR3nt: TGTGCCAGCAGCCCACGATTAGGAGGAGGGCAGTCCCTCCGCTACACCTTC
CDR3aa: CASSPRLGGGQSLRYTF

d_gene: TRBD1
v_gene: TRBV25-1
abundance: .
j_gene: TRBJ1-1
CDR3nt: TGTGCCAGCACCAAGGGACAGGGGAACACTGAAGCTTTCTTT
CDR3aa: CASTKGQGNTEAFF

d_gene: TRBD2
v_gene: TRBV7-9
abundance: once
j_gene: TRBJ2-7
CDR3nt: TGTGCCAGCAGCTCCACCCCTACTAGCGGGACTTCCTACGAGCAGTACTTC
CDR3aa: CASSSTPTSGTSYEQYF

d_gene: .
v_gene: TRBV7-9
abundance: .
j_gene: TRBJ1-2
CDR3nt: TGTGCCAGCAGCTTAGGTTATCCAGGGGCTGAGGGCTACACCTTC
CDR3aa: CASSLGYPGAEGYTF

d_gene: .
v_gene: TRBV7-2
abundance: .
j_gene: TRBJ2-7
CDR3nt: TGTGCCAGCAGGGACCCCGGGACGGGAGACTACGAGCAGTACTTC
CDR3aa: CASRDPGTGDYEQYF

d_gene: TRBD1
v_gene: TRBV7-9
abundance: .
j_gene: TRBJ1-3
CDR3nt: TGTGCCAGCTCCCTCCCAGGTGTAGGGGGCCCTTCTGGAAACACCATATATTTT
CDR3aa: CASSLPGVGGPSGNTIYF

d_gene: .
v_gene: TRBV4-1
abundance: once
j_gene: TRBJ2-7
CDR3nt: TGCGCCAGCAGCTACACGGGGTACGAGCAGTACTTC
CDR3aa: CASSYTGYEQYF

d_gene: .
v_gene: TRBV19
abundance: .
j_gene: TRBJ1-4
CDR3nt: TGTGCCAGTATAGGGGGGGCTCGGGAAAAACTGTTTTTT
CDR3aa: CASIGGAREKLFF

d_gene: TRBD1
v_gene: TRBV15
abundance: .
j_gene: TRBJ1-2
CDR3nt: TGTGCCACCAGCAGAGATATAGGGGGCGCTTTTTATGGCTACACCTTC
CDR3aa: CATSRDIGGAFYGYTF

d_gene: TRBD1
v_gene: TRBV19
abundance: .
j_gene: TRBJ2-5
CDR3nt: TGTGCCAGTACCTCCGCGGGACAGGGGGTAGAGACCCAGTACTTC
CDR3aa: CASTSAGQGVETQYF

d_gene: .
v_gene: TRBV18
abundance: .
j_gene: TRBJ2-1
CDR3nt: TGTGCCAGCTCACTCCCCGAGAGGGGGTACAATGAGCAGTTCTTC
CDR3aa: CASSLPERGYNEQFF

d_gene: .
v_gene: TRBV7-6
abundance: .
j_gene: TRBJ1-1
CDR3nt: TGTGCCAGCAGCTTAGGGCAGGGAGAAGCTTTCTTT
CDR3aa: CASSLGQGEAFF

d_gene: .
v_gene: TRBV9
abundance: .
j_gene: TRBJ1-5
CDR3nt: TGTGCCAGCAGCGGCGGACTGAGCAATCAGCCCCAGCATTTT
CDR3aa: CASSGGLSNQPQHF

d_gene: .
v_gene: TRBV6-5
abundance: .
j_gene: TRBJ1-2
CDR3nt: TGTGCCAGCAGGACAGGTTCGCGGTATGGCTACACCTTC
CDR3aa: CASRTGSRYGYTF

d_gene: TRBD2
v_gene: TRBV27
abundance: .
j_gene: TRBJ2-1
CDR3nt: TGTGCCAGCAGTTTGGGGGGGGGCAATGAGCAGTTCTTC
CDR3aa: CASSLGGGNEQFF

d_gene: TRBD2
v_gene: TRBV9
abundance: .
j_gene: TRBJ2-5
CDR3nt: TGTGCCAGCAGCGTAGGACTAGCCCCAGAGACCCAGTACTTC
CDR3aa: CASSVGLAPETQYF

d_gene: .
v_gene: TRBV6-5
abundance: few
j_gene: TRBJ1-4
CDR3nt: TGTGCCAGCAGTTCCTTTTCAGGAGAAAAACTGTTTTTT
CDR3aa: CASSSFSGEKLFF

d_gene: .
v_gene: TRBV7-3
abundance: .
j_gene: TRBJ2-1
CDR3nt: TGTGCCAGCAGCTTAGGGGCAGTTCCCTACAATGAGCAGTTCTTC
CDR3aa: CASSLGAVPYNEQFF

d_gene: .
v_gene: TRBV6-5
abundance: few
j_gene: TRBJ1-4
CDR3nt: TGTGCCAGCAGTTACTCGAACTTTGATAATGAAAAACTGTTTTTT
CDR3aa: CASSYSNFDNEKLFF

d_gene: .
v_gene: TRBV27
abundance: .
j_gene: TRBJ1-1
CDR3nt: TGTGCCAGCAGTTTAACTCATTCCCCCACTGAAGCTTTCTTT
CDR3aa: CASSLTHSPTEAFF

d_gene: .
v_gene: TRBV7-2
abundance: .
j_gene: TRBJ1-5
CDR3nt: TGTGCCAGCAGCTTAAGGACCCAGGGGTCTCAGCCCCAGCATTTT
CDR3aa: CASSLRTQGSQPQHF

d_gene: TRBD1
v_gene: TRBV7-9
abundance: .
j_gene: TRBJ1-2
CDR3nt: TGTGCCAGCAGCGCGATTGAACAGGGGCTGGGGTATGGCTACACCTTC
CDR3aa: CASSAIEQGLGYGYTF

d_gene: TRBD1
v_gene: TRBV7-9
abundance: few
j_gene: TRBJ1-1
CDR3nt: TGTGCCAGCAGCTGGCCCCCAGACAGGGCGAACACTGAAGCTTTCTTT
CDR3aa: CASSWPPDRANTEAFF

d_gene: TRBD1
v_gene: TRBV4-3
abundance: .
j_gene: TRBJ2-6
CDR3nt: TGCGCCAGCAGCCAAGATTACGGGACAGGGGTCTTATGGGCCAACGTCCTGACTTTC
CDR3aa: CASSQDYGTGVLWANVLTF

d_gene: TRBD2
v_gene: TRBV19
abundance: .
j_gene: TRBJ2-2
CDR3nt: TGTGCCAGTAGTCCCCGGGGGGGACAAAGACCGGGGGAGCTGTTTTTT
CDR3aa: CASSPRGGQRPGELFF

d_gene: .
v_gene: TRBV14
abundance: .
j_gene: TRBJ2-7
CDR3nt: TGTGCCAGCAGCCATGGCCCCAACGAGCAGTACTTC
CDR3aa: CASSHGPNEQYF

d_gene: TRBD2
v_gene: TRBV6-5
abundance: .
j_gene: TRBJ2-3
CDR3nt: TGTGCCAGCAGTTATTCTAGCGGGTTCACAGATACGCAGTATTTT
CDR3aa: CASSYSSGFTDTQYF

d_gene: TRBD1
v_gene: TRBV7-3
abundance: once
j_gene: TRBJ2-1
CDR3nt: TGTGCCAGCAGCTCGCCGGGACAGGGGACCGTTGAGCAGTTCTTC
CDR3aa: CASSSPGQGTVEQFF

d_gene: .
v_gene: TRBV29-1
abundance: .
j_gene: TRBJ1-1
CDR3nt: TGCAGCGTTGTCGCTGACAGTGAAGCTTTCTTT
CDR3aa: CSVVADSEAFF

d_gene: .
v_gene: TRBV7-2
abundance: .
j_gene: TRBJ1-4
CDR3nt: TGTGCCAGCAGCTTAGGAGGGAGGGGCCAAGAAAAACTGTTTTTT
CDR3aa: CASSLGGRGQEKLFF

d_gene: .
v_gene: TRBV4-3
abundance: once
j_gene: TRBJ2-3
CDR3nt: TGCGCCAGCAGCCAAAGCCCGGGGGATACGCAGTATTTT
CDR3aa: CASSQSPGDTQYF

d_gene: .
v_gene: TRBV2
abundance: .
j_gene: TRBJ1-5
CDR3nt: TGTGCCAGCAGTGGGACCGGGGGGCGCAGGGGTAGGAATCAGCCCCAGCATTTT
CDR3aa: CASSGTGGRRGRNQPQHF

d_gene: TRBD1
v_gene: TRBV19
abundance: .
j_gene: TRBJ1-5
CDR3nt: TGTGCCAGTACCTCGGGACAGGGCGGCAATCAGCCCCAGCATTTT
CDR3aa: CASTSGQGGNQPQHF

d_gene: TRBD2
v_gene: TRBV27
abundance: .
j_gene: TRBJ2-7
CDR3nt: TGTGCCAGCAGTTTATCGGGACTAGCGAGGACCTACGAGCAGTACTTC
CDR3aa: CASSLSGLARTYEQYF

d_gene: TRBD2
v_gene: TRBV19
abundance: .
j_gene: TRBJ2-7
CDR3nt: TGTGCCAGTAGTGTCCGGCTAGCGGGCTACGAGCAGTACTTC
CDR3aa: CASSVRLAGYEQYF